This T cell receptor beta chain was sequenced in a study of T cells in Graves' hyperthyroidism and ophthalmopathy. Whole-study context: The authors collected peripheral blood at initial diagnosis, before any treatment.

CDR1 and CDR2 from the germline V gene are MNHNS and SASEGT. V was shortened by 4 bases and J by 2 bases, with 5 bases between the two germline ends. CDR3 size: 12 residues. Broader study findings: Separating ophthalmopathy from stable hyperthyroidism was achieved by a 13 V-J model.

What was amplified from RNA transcripts were TCR beta CDR3 regions. Primed by the HTBI set, a first-round RT-PCR was run on the TCR CDR3. TCRdb reprocessed the multiplex PCR reads via MiXCR and lists one record per CDR3 protein. The table includes 450,000 to 550,000 distinct CDR3 sequences, roughly 24% detected once. As to this clonotype: Its antigen is not identified.

Lactation, pregnancy, other autoimmune disease or uncontrolled infection excluded patients. Sequenced sample: blood. The chain links TRBV6-1 to TRBJ1-2, with no clear D. This clonotype was obtained from a woman under 40 with Graves' ophthalmopathy. Here the CDR3 reads CASSAHNYGYTF. Here the CDR3 DNA reads TGTGCCAGCAGTGCCCACAACTATGGCTACACCTTC.